The T cell receptor (beta chain) under discussion was sequenced for a study of tumor-infiltrating lymphocytes in primary liver carcinoma. Whole-study context: The study obtained roughly 3.5 to 7.5 million productive TCRbeta reads per sample, similar across tissue types.

Study results and caveats: Tumor region pairs shared more overlap than did tumor-adjacent and tumor-blood pairs. A significantly higher top-250-clone fraction was recorded for tumors than for blood (p = 0.039).

The input was approximately 500 ng total RNA; TCR beta cDNA was made from it with a constant-region primer. What produced the TCR beta libraries was three nested multiplex PCR rounds using slightly modified ARM-PCR. TCRdb used MiXCR to reprocess the multiplex PCR reads, holding one entry per CDR3 protein. The table has almost 55,000 distinct CDR3 sequences, 70% to 85% seen once. Concerning this clonotype itself: Its antigen is unknown.

Scientists recovered RNA and DNA together from approximately 20-30 mg of unsorted bulk tissue. This sequence originates from a middle-aged man with primary liver carcinoma and hepatitis B virus infection. Sequencing was performed on liver tumor tissue from sampling region 2. The subset here: tumor region T2, inferior pole.

DNA of the CDR3: TGCGCCAGCAGCTTGAGCGGGGGCACATACAATGAGCAGTTCTTC. Translation gives CASSLSGGTYNEQFF. The V and J genes are TRBV5-1 and TRBJ2-1; 8 bases fit TRBD2. The length of the CDR3 is 15 residues. Germline V gene data show CDR1 as SGHRS and CDR2 as YFSETQ. J lost 4 bases, V lost 1 base, and 4 bases had no gene match.